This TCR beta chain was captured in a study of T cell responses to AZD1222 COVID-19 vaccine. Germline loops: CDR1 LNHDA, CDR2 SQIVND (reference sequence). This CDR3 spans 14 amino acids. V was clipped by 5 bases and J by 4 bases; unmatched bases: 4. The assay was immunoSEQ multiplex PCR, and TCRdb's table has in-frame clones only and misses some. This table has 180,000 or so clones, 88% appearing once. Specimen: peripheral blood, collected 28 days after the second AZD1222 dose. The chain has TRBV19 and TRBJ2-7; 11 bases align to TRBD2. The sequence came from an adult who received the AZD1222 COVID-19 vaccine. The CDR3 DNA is TGTGCCAGTAGTTTTAGCGGGAGGGCGTACGAGCAGTACTTC. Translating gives CASSFSGRAYEQYF.